This entry features one T cell receptor beta chain sequence. Its antigen remains unidentified. The CDR3 covers 12 residues. With 0 bases removed from V and 7 bases from J, the gap between germline ends came to 6 bases. Germline CDR1 KGHSH, CDR2 LQKENI. This sample was included in a study of shared clonotypes between healthy human individuals. Study conclusions and caveats: Sequencing of the sorted subsets was shown by rarefaction to be incomplete despite large depth.

Some clones are missing from TCRdb's copy, which holds only in-frame ones; the method was immunoSEQ multiplex PCR. Found here are about 1 million clones, 70% to 80% of them singletons; the top ten hold roughly 1.5%. The sample consisted of memory CD4+ T cells sorted from blood. Subset meaning: CD45RA-negative fraction. The sequence was obtained from a man aged 18 to 35 in good health. The gene calls are TRBV18 and TRBJ1-2; D not certain. The DNA of the CDR3 is TGTGCCAGCTCACCACCCGCTCGTGGCTACACCTTC. Amino acid sequence: CASSPPARGYTF.